This T cell receptor beta chain was sequenced for a study of T cells in Graves' hyperthyroidism and ophthalmopathy. The CDR3 regions of TCR beta were amplified from RNA transcripts. First-round RT-PCR with HTBI primers amplified the TCR CDR3 region. TCRdb itself ran the multiplex PCR reads through MiXCR, one entry per CDR3 protein. The sample includes about 360,000 distinct CDR3 sequences, roughly an eighth of them seen just once. A lack of ophthalmopathy progression within 18 months defined stable Graves' hyperthyroidism. Among the patients, aged 18 to 65, hyperthyroidism was newly diagnosed and had lasted under 2 months. Germline V CDR1 and CDR2: MNHEY, SMNVEV (reference sequence). The CDR3 length is 14 residues. V was trimmed by 1 base and J by 5 bases, leaving 11 bases between them. This clonotype has a count of ten or more.

This TCR was recovered from a woman in her late teens or twenties with Graves' hyperthyroidism. Sample: blood. V and J are TRBV27 and TRBJ2-5; tentatively, D is TRBD2 (6 bases). The CDR3 coding sequence is TGTGCCAGCAGTTTATATGGGGGGAGGGAGACCCAGTACTTC. This encodes CASSLYGGRETQYF.